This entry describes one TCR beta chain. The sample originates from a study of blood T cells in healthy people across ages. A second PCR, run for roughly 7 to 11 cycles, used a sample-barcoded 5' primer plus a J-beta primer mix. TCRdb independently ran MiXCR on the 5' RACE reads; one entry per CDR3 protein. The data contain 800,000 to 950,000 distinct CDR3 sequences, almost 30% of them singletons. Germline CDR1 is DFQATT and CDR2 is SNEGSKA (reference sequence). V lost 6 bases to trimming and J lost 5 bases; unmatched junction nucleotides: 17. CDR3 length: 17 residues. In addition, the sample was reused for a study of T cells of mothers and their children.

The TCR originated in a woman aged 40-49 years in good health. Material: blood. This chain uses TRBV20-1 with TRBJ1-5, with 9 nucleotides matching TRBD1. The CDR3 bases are TGCAGTGCCCGGAAGGGGACAGGGCGTACTGGCGATCAGCCCCAGCATTTT. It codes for CSARKGTGRTGDQPQHF.